One T cell receptor (beta chain) is described in this entry. Its antigen is still unknown. This sample was included in a study of radiotherapy plus CTLA-4 blockade in lung cancer. Study findings and constraints: There was expansion of tumor-derived TCR clones in blood after radiotherapy plus ipilimumab.

The repertoire was sequenced with immunoSEQ multiplex PCR; TCRdb's copy has only in-frame clones and lacks some. This table has 90,000 or so clones, around 82% appearing once. The CDR3 extends over 16 amino acids. The V and J ends lost 3 bases and 0 bases, in that order; junction bases with no gene match: 6. The germline CDR1 and CDR2 sequences are SGDLS and YYNGEE. V is TRBV9 and J is TRBJ2-3; TRBD1 aligns across 8 bases. The TCR comes from a human donor with non-small cell lung cancer who had stable disease on radiotherapy plus ipilimumab. The sequencing used peripheral blood, collected from a patient treated with radiotherapy plus ipilimumab. The CDR3 is CASSADRGGSTDTQYF. CDR3 nucleotide sequence: TGTGCCAGCAGCGCCGACAGGGGCGGAAGCACAGATACGCAGTATTTT.